The T cell receptor (beta chain) under discussion was sequenced for a study of blood T cell repertoires in COVID-19. Study overall: COVID-19 samples from acute and convalescent phases originated in the United States, Italy and Spain. Sources were T cells, B-cell-depleted T cells, or PBMCs; the material itself was cDNA or gDNA.

Authors' analysis steps: How many nucleated cells were present was estimated from reference gene primer amplification. Data came from immunoSEQ multiplex PCR; TCRdb stores just in-frame clones and leaves some out. V, J and clone size reflect that table, while D and trimming were determined from the DNA. The sample includes a few hundred thousand clones, around 87% of them seen just once. V was trimmed by 0 bases and J by 9 bases, leaving 11 bases between them. CDR3 length equals 13 residues. Germline V gene data show CDR1 as SGHDN and CDR2 as FVKESK. Sequencing was carried out using peripheral blood. The TCR originated in a woman between 50 and 59 years old with acute or convalescent COVID-19. The V call is TRBV14, the J call TRBJ1-1, with no clear D. Here the CDR3 DNA reads TGTGCCAGCAGCCAAGATCCTCCCACACAAGCTTTCTTT. This codes for CASSQDPPTQAFF.